This TCR beta chain was captured by sequencing in a study of neurological immune-mediated disorders. The cDNA was generated through 5'RACE incorporating 10-nucleotide random UMIs. TCRdb used MiXCR to reprocess the 5' RACE reads, holding one entry per CDR3 protein. Of fewer than 75,000 distinct CDR3 sequences listed, roughly 4.3% are singletons. General study points: The repertoires of 18 of 34 multiple sclerosis patients were placed by phylogenetic grouping in a single related-CDR3 cluster, which may be a signature.

This clonotype was detected many times. Antigen unknown. Germline CDR1 and CDR2: SGHRS and YFSETQ. The length of the CDR3 is 16 residues. The ends were cut back, 0 bases at V and 3 bases at J, with 12 bases in the middle. Material for sequencing was PBMCs. This sequence was found in a man younger than 45 with multiple sclerosis. The V gene is TRBV5-1, the J gene TRBJ2-2, with D possibly being TRBD2 (6 bases). The CDR3: CASSLVRGLHTGELFF. CDR3 in DNA: TGCGCCAGCAGCTTGGTTCGGGGGTTACACACCGGGGAGCTGTTTTTT.